This TCR beta chain was captured by sequencing in a study of CD8+ T cells in alopecia areata. The study, taken as a whole, reports: Normal skin's resident alphabeta T cells are sequenced alongside lesional scalp T cells. The study found higher clonality in lesional than normal scalp, especially in alopecia totalis/universalis.

V was clipped by 4 bases and J by 10 bases; unmatched bases: 5. The CDR3 spans 11 residues. From germline, CDR1 is SGDLS and CDR2 YYNGEE. This clone showed up just a few times. The antigen remains unidentified. RNA was extracted and reverse transcribed into cDNA as the sequencing template. This table comes from immunoSEQ multiplex PCR, and its TCRdb copy is limited to in-frame clones, with some not included. The repertoire holds around 190,000 clones, with around 50% as singletons. PBMCs yielded sorted CD4+ and CD8+ T cells. The V gene is TRBV9, the J gene TRBJ2-7; 7 bases fit TRBD1. Sample: CD8+ T cells sorted from blood. The source is a human donor in good health. The chain's CDR3 is CASSRGDRQYF. The CDR3 nucleotides read TGTGCCAGCAGCAGAGGGGACAGACAGTACTTC.